These 13 T cell receptor beta chains came from one sample sequenced in a study of CD8 T cells in ankylosing spondylitis. Study results and limitations: One TCR beta motif, made up of roughly 8 highly homologous variants, appeared characteristic of ankylosing spondylitis blood.

One entry per CDR3 protein, called by TCRdb with MiXCR from the 5' RACE reads. The sample yields approximately 300,000 distinct CDR3 sequences, less than 10% seen once. What these receptors recognize is not known. What was sequenced was blood, either unsorted or a sorted T cell fraction (not recorded which). These receptor sequences come from a male donor with ankylosing spondylitis.

The rearrangement links TRBV20-1 to TRBJ2-1; D perhaps matches TRBD2 (6 bases). CDR3 length: 14 amino acids. V was cut by 3 bases and J by 10 bases, with 19 bases left in between. CDR1 and CDR2 from the germline V gene are DFQATT and SNEGSKA (reference sequence). DNA of the CDR3: TGCAGTGCTAGTACGGGGGAGAGACCTCGGGAGCAGTTCTTC. Encoded protein: CSASTGERPREQFF.

The chain employs TRBV28 and TRBJ1-6; TRBD1 might be the D (5 bases). This CDR3 is built from 16 residues. The V and J ends lost 3 bases and 9 bases respectively, with 18 bases between them. The V gene's germline CDR1 is MDHEN and CDR2 SYDVKM. CDR3 sequence (DNA): TGTGCCAGCAGTTTCCTGCGACCGGGGCGCTTTTCACCCCTCCACTTT. Translation: CASSFLRPGRFSPLHF.

This clonotype showed up just a few times. V usage is TRBV5-1 and J usage is TRBJ1-5; perhaps TRBD1 as D (5 bases). The CDR3 has 15 residues. Germline CDR1 SGHRS, CDR2 YFSETQ. Trimming removed 4 bases at V and 6 bases at J, with 17 bases between. The DNA for the CDR3 is TGCGCCAGCAGCCGGACCGGGGAAAGGGGTCAGCCCCAGCATTTT. This encodes CASSRTGERGQPQHF.

This clonotype was observed a handful of times. The chain is built from TRBV3-1 and TRBJ1-1, with D unclear. This CDR3 has 15 residues. Trimming took off 0 bases at V and 0 bases at J, with 8 bases between the two ends. From germline, CDR1 is LGHDT and CDR2 YNNKEL (reference sequence). CDR3: CASSQEHGMNTEAFF. The DNA for the CDR3 is TGTGCCAGCAGCCAAGAACATGGCATGAACACTGAAGCTTTCTTT.

This clonotype was seen at least ten times. The chain couples TRBV20-1 to TRBJ2-1; D may be TRBD2 (5 bases). CDR1 and CDR2 (germline): DFQATT, SNEGSKA (reference sequence). The CDR3 covers 14 residues. V lost 6 bases, J lost 4 bases, and 16 bases lay in between. The CDR3 loop reads CSARPGGEYNEQFF. For the CDR3, the DNA is TGCAGTGCCAGACCCGGTGGGGAGTACAATGAGCAGTTCTTC.

This clonotype was detected a few times. The V gene is TRBV28, the J gene TRBJ2-1, with 11 nucleotides matching TRBD1. Trimming took 5 bases from V and 5 from J; bases not matched to a gene: 5. Germline assignment: CDR1 MDHEN and CDR2 SYDVKM. The length of the CDR3 is 15 residues. The CDR3 spells CASSRPGQGDNEQFF. The CDR3 DNA reads TGTGCCAGCAGTCGACCGGGACAGGGGGACAATGAGCAGTTCTTC.

This clonotype was counted ten times or more. V usage is TRBV29-1 and J usage is TRBJ2-1, with D perhaps TRBD1 or TRBD2 (6 bases each). The CDR3 has 11 residues. V lost 7 bases and J lost 4, with 8 bases in between. The germline V gene encodes CDR1 SQVTM and CDR2 ANQGSEA. The CDR3: CSGGGYNEQFF. In nucleotides, the CDR3 is TGCAGCGGAGGGGGGTACAATGAGCAGTTCTTC.

In its sample, this clonotype was seen many times. The chain has TRBV28 and TRBJ2-1, with D uncertain. The CDR3 extends over 12 amino acids. Trimming left V 5 bases short and J 8 bases short, with 10 bases between. Germline V lookup: CDR1 MDHEN, CDR2 SYDVKM. Here the CDR3 reads CASSTLRDEQFF. The CDR3 region has the DNA TGTGCCAGCAGTACCCTTAGAGATGAGCAGTTCTTC.

This clonotype showed up just a few times. V gene TRBV5-1 combines with J gene TRBJ2-5; 9 nucleotides line up with TRBD2. V gave up 4 bases and J gave up 3 bases; unmatched junction bases: 4. The length of the CDR3 is 14 residues. The germline CDR1 and CDR2 sequences are SGHRS and YFSETQ. CDR3 coding DNA: TGCGCCAGCAGCGCGGGACTAGCCGAAGAGACCCAGTACTTC. It specifies CASSAGLAEETQYF.

This clonotype was observed a handful of times. The chain recombines TRBV3-1 with TRBJ2-1; D unresolved. Germline values: CDR1 LGHDT, CDR2 YNNKEL (reference sequence). CDR3 length: 13 amino acids. Trimming left V 3 bases short and J 7 bases short, with 10 bases between. The chain's CDR3 is CASSQAMGNEQFF. In DNA, the CDR3 is TGTGCCAGCAGCCAGGCGATGGGGAATGAGCAGTTCTTC.

This clonotype was counted only a few times. The rearrangement joins TRBV12-3 or TRBV12-4 to TRBJ2-1; 8 nucleotides align to TRBD2. The CDR3 is made up of 15 amino acids. V shed 8 bases and J 8 bases; nucleotides not matched to a gene: 14. CDR3 in DNA: TGTGCCAGCGGAGATCTTGACGGGAGGGCATATGAGCAGTTCTTC. It specifies CASGDLDGRAYEQFF.

V and J are TRBV4-2 and TRBJ1-6; D not resolved. From germline, CDR1 is LGHNA and CDR2 YNFKEQ. Trimming removed 0 bases from V and 8 bases from J, with 11 bases in between. This CDR3 contains 15 residues. The CDR3 reads CASSQDGDFDSPLHF. CDR3 nucleotide sequence: TGTGCCAGCAGCCAAGACGGGGATTTCGATTCACCCCTCCACTTT.

This chain links TRBV20-1 with TRBJ2-3; 7 bases map to TRBD2. Unmatched junction bases numbered 8, after V lost 5 bases and J lost 6 bases. There are 13 residues in the CDR3. Germline loops: CDR1 DFQATT, CDR2 SNEGSKA (reference sequence). CDR3 bases: TGCAGTGCTGGGGGAGGGGACCACGATACGCAGTATTTT. The encoded protein is CSAGGGDHDTQYF.